Presented here are 30 T cell receptor beta chains from one specimen sequenced in a study of neurological immune-mediated disorders. Time point in this sample: longitudinal time-point 1 (baseline). MiXCR was run by TCRdb on the 5' RACE reads, yielding one entry per CDR3 protein. The data hold over 70,000 distinct CDR3 sequences, with 9.5% to 13% observed a single time. Sample: PBMCs. The receptors come from a man under 40 in good health.

This clonotype occurred many times. The chain combines TRBV5-1 with TRBJ2-1; possible D gene TRBD1, 6 bases. Per germline, CDR1 SGHRS and CDR2 YFSETQ. Deletions cut 4 bases from V and 11 bases from J, with 22 bases between. The CDR3 is 15 residues long. The CDR3 nucleotides read TGCGCCAGCAGCGCAACAGGGAGCCACGAGACGAAGCAGTTCTTC. Translation: CASSATGSHETKQFF. Combining the CDR3 with reference TRBV5-1 and TRBJ2-1 gives the whole variable domain KAGVTQTPRYLIKTRGQQVTLSCSPISGHRSVSWYQQTPGQGLQFLFEYFSETQRNKGNFPGRFSGRQFSNSRSEMNVSTLELGDSALYLCASSATGSHETKQFFGPGTRLTVL.

The gene calls are TRBV28 and TRBJ1-2, with a tentative D call TRBD1 (6 bases). Trimming removed 6 bases from V and 4 bases from J, with 15 bases in between. This CDR3 contains 14 residues. Germline assignment: CDR1 MDHEN and CDR2 SYDVKM. The CDR3 is CASRQQGSGYGYTF. The CDR3 DNA follows: TGTGCCAGCAGGCAACAGGGCTCAGGCTATGGCTACACCTTC.

This clonotype has ten or more counts. The gene calls are TRBV29-1 and TRBJ2-3; 11 bases line up with TRBD1. V was clipped by 7 bases and J by 4 bases; unmatched bases: 1. Germline-derived CDR1 and CDR2 are SQVTM and ANQGSEA. This CDR3 has 12 residues. The CDR3 bases are TGCAGCGCGGGACAGGGGGCAGATACGCAGTATTTT. It is translated as CSAGQGADTQYF.

This clonotype was seen repeatedly, ten times or more. This chain connects TRBV2 to TRBJ2-7; 9 bases align to TRBD1. The junction had 8 bases not matched to a gene; V was cut back by 5 bases and J by 3 bases. The CDR3 is 15 residues long. Germline lookup yields CDR1 SNHLY and CDR2 FYNNEI. Here the CDR3 DNA reads TGTGCCAGCAGTCGAGACAGGGGGTCCTACTACGAGCAGTACTTC. This codes for CASSRDRGSYYEQYF.

The table lists this clonotype with many counts. The rearrangement links TRBV28 to TRBJ1-3; unclear D gene. Between the trimmed V and J ends, which lost 6 bases and 0 bases, there was a span of 12 bases. The germline CDR1 and CDR2 sequences are MDHEN and SYDVKM. The CDR3 covers 15 residues. The CDR3 nucleotides are TGTGCCAGCAGGGAACCATCGAACTCTGGAAACACCATATATTTT. This translates into CASREPSNSGNTIYF.

This clonotype was counted ten times or more. The gene calls are TRBV12-3 or TRBV12-4 and TRBJ1-1, with 11 bases that match TRBD1. Unmatched junction bases numbered 5, after V lost 5 bases and J lost 6 bases. CDR3 size: 14 residues. The CDR3 sequence: CASSDGQGAAEAFF. CDR3 DNA: TGTGCCAGCAGTGATGGACAGGGGGCCGCTGAAGCTTTCTTT.

This clonotype was seen ten or more times. V gene TRBV10-3 combines with J gene TRBJ2-7; 10 positions agree with TRBD2. The CDR3 totals 18 residues. Losses at the gene ends were 3 bases for V and 1 base for J; bases not matched to a gene: 12. The germline V gene encodes CDR1 ENHRY and CDR2 SYGVKD. CDR3 region: CAISEATQAGGKSYEQYF. CDR3 nucleotide sequence: TGTGCCATCAGTGAAGCTACCCAAGCGGGAGGGAAATCCTACGAGCAGTACTTC.

This clonotype was seen many times. The genes are TRBV7-2 and TRBJ2-1; D is unclear. Per the germline V gene, CDR1 is SGHTA and CDR2 is FQGNSA. CDR3 size: 15 residues. The V end lost 5 bases, the J end lost 0 bases, and 11 bases lay between the germline ends. As DNA, the CDR3 is TGTGCCAGCAGCCCCCGGTTGGACTCCTACAATGAGCAGTTCTTC. Its translation: CASSPRLDSYNEQFF.

The chain combines TRBV4-1 with TRBJ2-2, with D perhaps TRBD1 or TRBD2 (5 bases each). The germline V gene encodes CDR1 MGHRA and CDR2 YSYEKL. The CDR3 is 12 amino acids. Trimming removed 6 bases from V and 7 bases from J, with 9 bases in between. CDR3 sequence (DNA): TGCGCCAGCAGGAGGGGCGGCGGGGAGCTGTTTTTT. Translated: CASRRGGGELFF.

The chain carries TRBV5-1 and TRBJ2-5; D call uncertain. The CDR3 extends over 17 amino acids. With 0 bases removed from V and 5 bases from J, the gap between germline ends came to 20 bases. Germline loops: CDR1 SGHRS, CDR2 YFSETQ. CDR3 sequence reads: CASSLGEVITGLETQYF. Here the CDR3 DNA reads TGCGCCAGCAGCTTGGGAGAAGTGATTACGGGTCTGGAGACCCAGTACTTC.

This clonotype was counted many times. The chain recombines TRBV5-1 with TRBJ2-7; TRBD2 matches 7 bases. CDR1 is SGHRS, CDR2 YFSETQ, per germline. This CDR3 spans 16 amino acids. Unmatched junction bases numbered 8, after V lost 0 bases and J lost 2 bases. In DNA form, the CDR3 reads TGCGCCAGCAGCTTGGTTCAAACGGGAGGTACCTACGAGCAGTACTTC. Residues: CASSLVQTGGTYEQYF.

At least ten counts were recorded for this clonotype. The V gene is TRBV20-1, the J gene TRBJ1-1; D remains ambiguous. The CDR3 is 16 amino acids. The germline gives CDR1 DFQATT, CDR2 SNEGSKA (reference sequence). Between the trimmed V and J ends, which lost 0 bases and 1 base, there was a span of 15 bases. The CDR3 DNA follows: TGCAGTGCTAGAGATGACATGAGGACGGAGAACACTGAAGCTTTCTTT. Protein: CSARDDMRTENTEAFF.

This clonotype was seen at least ten times. The V and J genes are TRBV7-9 and TRBJ2-1; D perhaps matches TRBD1 (6 bases). The CDR3 spans 13 residues. The germline CDR1 and CDR2 sequences are SEHNR and FQNEAQ (reference sequence). The ends were cut back, 5 bases at V and 8 bases at J, with 13 bases in the middle. The CDR3 DNA is TGTGCCAGCAGCGTGGGGGCCTCCTATGAGCAGTTCTTC. This sequence encodes CASSVGASYEQFF.

The V gene is TRBV6-2 or TRBV6-3, the J gene TRBJ1-1; the match to TRBD1 covers 7 bases. The CDR3 loop spans 13 amino acids. Germline V CDR1 and CDR2: MNHEY, SVGEGT. J was trimmed by 0 bases and V by 8 bases; bases with no gene match: 3. The CDR3 coding sequence is TGTGCCAGCGGGGGACAGATGAACACTGAAGCTTTCTTT. It codes for CASGGQMNTEAFF.

This clonotype was observed many times. The chain is built from TRBV7-3 and TRBJ2-3, with a weak D call TRBD2 (5 bases). This CDR3 contains 15 residues. CDR1 and CDR2 (germline): SGHTA, FQGTGA. V lost 2 bases to trimming and J lost 0 bases, with 9 bases between them. Written as DNA, the CDR3 is TGTGCCAGCAGCTTATTTGCGGGTAGCACAGATACGCAGTATTTT. Protein: CASSLFAGSTDTQYF.

This clonotype was picked up many times. The V gene is TRBV28, the J gene TRBJ2-7, with TRBD2 identical over 7 bases. The J segment lost 4 bases and the V segment lost 4 bases, leaving 10 bases of the junction unmatched. This CDR3 region has 15 residues. In germline, CDR1 is MDHEN, CDR2 SYDVKM. This CDR3 reads CASSSLIAGIYEQYF. In nucleotides, the CDR3 is TGTGCCAGCAGTTCTTTAATAGCGGGTATTTACGAGCAGTACTTC.

At least ten counts were recorded for this clonotype. The J gene is TRBJ2-3, the V gene TRBV5-1; possible D gene TRBD2, 6 bases. The germline gives CDR1 SGHRS, CDR2 YFSETQ. This CDR3 spans 14 amino acids. V was pared by 4 bases and J by 1 base, with 10 bases between. CDR3 DNA sequence: TGCGCCAGCAGCCGGGAGTCCCGCACAGATACGCAGTATTTT. The encoded protein is CASSRESRTDTQYF.

This clonotype was recorded at least ten times. CDR3 nucleotides: TGTGCCAGCAGTATCACAGGGAGGGAGCAGCCCCAGCATTTT. This translates into CASSITGREQPQHF. The rearrangement uses TRBV12-3 or TRBV12-4 and TRBJ1-5; D is perhaps TRBD1 (6 bases). The length of the CDR3 is 14 residues. V was pared by 5 bases and J by 7 bases, with 15 bases between.

Remarks on this clonotype: A much larger clone lies one base from this, so it may be a read error. The chain joins TRBV19 to TRBJ2-3; possible D gene TRBD2, 6 bases. The CDR3 extends over 14 amino acids. Germline-derived CDR1 and CDR2 are LNHDA and SQIVND (reference sequence). Trimming left V 3 bases short and J 4 bases short, with 11 bases between. The CDR3 coding sequence is TGTGCCAGTAGTATCGGGGGTTACGCAGATACGCAGTATTTT. Amino acids: CASSIGGYADTQYF.

The table lists this clonotype with many counts. The chain carries TRBV6-5 and TRBJ2-2; D not resolved. Germline CDR1 reads MNHEY; CDR2 reads SVGAGI. V lost 2 bases to trimming and J lost 7 bases, with 5 bases between them. The CDR3 contains 12 residues. The CDR3 bases are TGTGCCAGCAGTTACGAATACGGGGAGCTGTTTTTT. Amino acids: CASSYEYGELFF.

Concerning this clonotype itself: Compared with germline, one end of the junction differs, possibly owing to a read error. V usage is TRBV7-9 and J usage is TRBJ2-7; D unclear. Germline assignment: CDR1 SEHNR and CDR2 FQNEAQ (reference sequence). The CDR3 consists of 11 residues. CDR3 amino acids: CASSHHYDQYF. CDR3 bases: TGTGCCAGCAGCCACCACTACGACCAGTACTTC.

The chain is built from TRBV7-9 and TRBJ2-7; D is possibly TRBD1 (6 bases). From germline, CDR1 is SEHNR and CDR2 FQNEAQ (reference sequence). V lost 8 bases to trimming and J lost 6 bases, with 14 bases between them. This CDR3 contains 12 residues. Here the CDR3 DNA reads TGTGCCAGCCAAGACAGGAAGGGCGAGCAGTACTTC. Translated, it gives CASQDRKGEQYF.

This clonotype was counted at least ten times. This chain links TRBV7-2 with TRBJ1-1; the D gene is possibly TRBD1 (5 bases). Germline assignment: CDR1 SGHTA and CDR2 FQGNSA. This CDR3 region has 13 residues. Trimming removed 7 bases from V and 1 base from J, with 10 bases in between. CDR3: CASNQGRNTEAFF. The DNA of the CDR3 is TGTGCCAGCAATCAGGGACGGAACACTGAAGCTTTCTTT.

The sample holds a few counts of this clonotype. This sequence joins TRBV12-3 or TRBV12-4 and TRBJ2-3, with 13 bases aligning to TRBD2. J was trimmed by 2 bases and V by 6 bases; bases with no gene match: 5. The CDR3 consists of 16 residues. CDR3 amino acids: CASRRGLAGYTDTQYF. CDR3 nucleotides: TGTGCCAGCAGGCGGGGACTAGCGGGATACACAGATACGCAGTATTTT.

This clonotype was observed at least ten times. The chain couples TRBV28 to TRBJ1-1, with D maybe TRBD1 (5 bases). V dropped 7 bases and J dropped 3 bases, with 15 bases sitting between them. The CDR3 spans 14 residues. From germline, CDR1 is MDHEN and CDR2 SYDVKM. DNA for the CDR3: TGTGCCAGCATCTGGGGGGAAGGGGACACTGAAGCTTTCTTT. Its protein is CASIWGEGDTEAFF. Combining the CDR3 with reference TRBV28 and TRBJ1-1 gives the whole variable domain DVKVTQSSRYLVKRTGEKVFLECVQDMDHENMFWYRQDPGLGLRLIYFSYDVKMKEKGDIPEGYSVSREKKERFSLILESASTNQTSMYLCASIWGEGDTEAFFGQGTRLTVV.

This clonotype was counted ten times or more. The rearrangement links TRBV12-3 or TRBV12-4 to TRBJ1-2; 7 bases are shared with TRBD1. V lost 4 bases to trimming and J lost 3 bases; unmatched junction nucleotides: 11. This CDR3 has 16 amino acids. DNA of the CDR3: TGTGCCAGCAGTTCCCGACCAGTTGGGACAGACTATGGCTACACCTTC. Its protein product is CASSSRPVGTDYGYTF.

Within the sample, this clonotype is medium-sized. V usage is TRBV29-1 and J usage is TRBJ2-6, with 8 positions matching TRBD1. Per the germline V gene, CDR1 is SQVTM and CDR2 is ANQGSEA. V trimming: 2 bases; J trimming: 1 base; junction bases outside the gene matches: 4. The CDR3 spans 16 residues. The CDR3 sequence: CSVERQGRSGANVLTF. The CDR3 nucleotides are TGCAGCGTTGAAAGACAGGGGAGATCTGGGGCCAACGTCCTGACTTTC.

This clonotype has ten or more counts. The chain carries TRBV7-2 and TRBJ2-2; the match to TRBD2 covers 8 bases. The germline V gene has CDR1 SGHTA and CDR2 FQGNSA. The V and J ends lost 3 bases and 4 bases, in that order; junction bases with no gene match: 10. CDR3 length: 17 residues. DNA of the CDR3: TGTGCCAGCAGCTTTCCTGGAGCGGGAGTGGTCACCGGGGAGCTGTTTTTT. Its protein is CASSFPGAGVVTGELFF. The full variable domain, in which reference TRBV7-2 and TRBJ2-2 provide the parts outside the CDR3, is GAGVSQSPSNKVTEKGKDVELRCDPISGHTALYWYRQSLGQGLEFLIYFQGNSAPDKSGLPSDRFSAERTGGSVSTLTIQRTQQEDSAVYLCASSFPGAGVVTGELFFGEGSRLTVL.

CDR3 nucleotide sequence: TGTGCCAGCAGTTCACAGGGTGGTGGCACAGATACGCAGTATTTT. Amino acid sequence: CASSSQGGGTDTQYF. The V and J genes are TRBV7-2 and TRBJ2-3; D is perhaps TRBD1 (6 bases). The CDR3 loop spans 15 amino acids. Trimming left V 6 bases short and J 1 base short, with 14 bases between. Germline V CDR1 and CDR2: SGHTA, FQGNSA.

This clonotype came up many times. V usage is TRBV7-2 and J usage is TRBJ2-3; the D is unclear. The V gene's germline CDR1 is SGHTA and CDR2 FQGNSA. The CDR3 runs to 14 residues. V dropped 2 bases and J dropped 4 bases, with 10 bases sitting between them. In DNA, the CDR3 is TGTGCCAGCAGCTTATCAGGCCCCGCAGATACGCAGTATTTT. Residues: CASSLSGPADTQYF.